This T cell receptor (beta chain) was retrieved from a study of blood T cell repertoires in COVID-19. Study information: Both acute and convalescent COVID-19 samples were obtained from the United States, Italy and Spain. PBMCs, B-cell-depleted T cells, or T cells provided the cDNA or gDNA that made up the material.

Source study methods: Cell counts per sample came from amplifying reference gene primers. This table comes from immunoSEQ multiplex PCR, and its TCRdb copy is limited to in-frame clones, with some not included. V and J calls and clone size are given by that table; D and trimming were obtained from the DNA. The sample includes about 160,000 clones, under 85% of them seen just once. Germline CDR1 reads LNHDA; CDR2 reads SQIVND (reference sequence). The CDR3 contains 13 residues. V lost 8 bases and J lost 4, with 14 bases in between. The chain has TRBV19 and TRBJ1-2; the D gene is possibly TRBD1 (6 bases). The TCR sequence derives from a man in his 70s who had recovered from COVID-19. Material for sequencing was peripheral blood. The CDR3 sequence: CASEGVFGYGYTF. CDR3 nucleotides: TGTGCCAGTGAGGGGGTTTTTGGCTATGGCTACACCTTC. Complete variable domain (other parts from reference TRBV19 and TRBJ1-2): DGGITQSPKYLFRKEGQNVTLSCEQNLNHDAMYWYRQDPGQGLRLIYYSQIVNDFQKGDIAEGYSVSREKKESFPLTVTSAQKNPTAFYLCASEGVFGYGYTFGSGTRLTVV.